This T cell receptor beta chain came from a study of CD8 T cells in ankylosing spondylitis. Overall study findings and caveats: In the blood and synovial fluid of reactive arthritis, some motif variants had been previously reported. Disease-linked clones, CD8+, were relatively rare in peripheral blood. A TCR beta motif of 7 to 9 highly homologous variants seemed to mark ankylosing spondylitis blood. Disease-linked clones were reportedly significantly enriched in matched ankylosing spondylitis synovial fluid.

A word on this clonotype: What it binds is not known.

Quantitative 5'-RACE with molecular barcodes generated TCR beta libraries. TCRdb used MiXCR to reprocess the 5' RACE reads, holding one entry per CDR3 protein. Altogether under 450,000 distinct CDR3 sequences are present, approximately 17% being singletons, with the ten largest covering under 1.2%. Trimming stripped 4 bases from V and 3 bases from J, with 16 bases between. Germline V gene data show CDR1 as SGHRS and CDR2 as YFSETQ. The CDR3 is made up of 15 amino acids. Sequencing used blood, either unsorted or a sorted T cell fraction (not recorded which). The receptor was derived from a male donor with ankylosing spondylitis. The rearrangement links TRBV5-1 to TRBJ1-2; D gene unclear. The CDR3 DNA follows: TGCGCCAGCAGCCTGACGGGCCGGAATGACTATGGCTACACCTTC. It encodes CASSLTGRNDYGYTF.